Here is one TCR beta chain with its context. Its target is not known. Libraries were prepared by immunoSEQ multiplex PCR; TCRdb keeps only in-frame clonotypes and omits some of them. The sample includes 150,000 to 200,000 clones, around 94% of them seen just once. The CDR3 loop spans 12 amino acids. The V end was cut by 3 bases, the J end by 9 bases, with 9 bases between. CDR1 is SEHNR, CDR2 FQNEAQ, per germline (reference sequence). The data derive from a study of T cell responses to AZD1222 COVID-19 vaccine. Broader study findings: Repertoire sampling happened only post peak T cell response.

J is TRBJ2-1 and V is TRBV7-9; D is unresolved. The specimen was peripheral blood, collected 28 days after the second AZD1222 dose. This receptor was taken from an adult who received the AZD1222 COVID-19 vaccine. Here the CDR3 DNA reads TGTGCCAGCAGCTTTCAAGCCCGTGAGCAGTTCTTC. Its protein product is CASSFQAREQFF. Together with reference TRBV7-9 and TRBJ2-1, the CDR3 gives the full variable domain: DTGVSQNPRHKITKRGQNVTFRCDPISEHNRLYWYRQTLGQGPEFLTYFQNEAQLEKSRLLSDRFSAERPKGSFSTLEIQRTEQGDSAMYLCASSFQAREQFFGPGTRLTVL.